Below, 11 T cell receptor beta chains from the same sample are listed, as sequenced in a study of response to subunit inactivated influenza vaccine (dated by TCRdb to the late 2010s). Library generation was performed with RT-PCR. The run used an Illumina HiSeq 2500. In TCRdb, the public reads were trimmed at Q25 with fastp and aligned with MiXCR, with productive beta chains retained. Each record represents a unique CDR3 protein, reported with the most common genes and DNA among its rows. Counted in this sample were 500,000 to 600,000 distinct CDR3 sequences; 12% to 15% of them appeared once. The top ten clones comprise around 10% of the sample. The sample was PBMCs from blood, taken roughly 12 days after vaccination. These receptors came from a man in his fifties or sixties who received an inactivated influenza vaccine. Donor details come from another sample of the same person, matched by shared clones.

The chain combines TRBV6-2 or TRBV6-3 with TRBJ2-7; 10 bases align to TRBD2. This CDR3 comprises 13 residues. After removal of 8 bases from V and 2 bases from J, the junction contained 3 bases not matched to a gene. Germline V CDR1 and CDR2: MNHEY, SVGEGT. The CDR3 is CASGTSETYEQYF. The CDR3 nucleotides read TGTGCCAGCGGGACTAGCGAAACCTACGAGCAGTACTTC.

This rearrangement joins TRBV9 to TRBJ2-5, with D tentatively TRBD2 (6 bases). The CDR3 totals 15 residues. In germline, CDR1 is SGDLS, CDR2 YYNGEE. Trimming took off 0 bases at V and 3 bases at J, with 12 bases between the two ends. The DNA of the CDR3 is TGTGCCAGCAGCGTAGCTGCCGGAGGGAAAGAGACCCAGTACTTC. Translating gives CASSVAAGGKETQYF. The variable domain in full, with the rest retrieved from reference TRBV9 and TRBJ2-5, is DSGVTQTPKHLITATGQRVTLRCSPRSGDLSVYWYQQSLDQGLQFLIQYYNGEERAKGNILERFSAQQFPDLHSELNLSSLELGDSALYFCASSVAAGGKETQYFGPGTRLLVL.

The V and J genes are TRBV18 and TRBJ2-2, with D tentatively TRBD1 or TRBD2 (6 bases each). The CDR3 is 16 residues long. The V end lost 0 bases, the J end lost 3 bases, and 11 bases lay between the germline ends. Germline CDR1 reads KGHSH; CDR2 reads LQKENI. CDR3 sequence: CASSPPGGLDTGELFF. In DNA form, the CDR3 reads TGTGCCAGCTCACCACCAGGGGGACTCGACACCGGGGAGCTGTTTTTT. Supplemented by reference TRBV18 and TRBJ2-2, the full variable domain reads NAGVMQNPRHLVRRRGQEARLRCSPMKGHSHVYWYRQLPEEGLKFMVYLQKENIIDESGMPKERFSAEFPKEGPSILRIQQVVRGDSAAYFCASSPPGGLDTGELFFGEGSRLTVL.

This clonotype was seen repeatedly, ten times or more. The J gene is TRBJ2-5, the V gene TRBV5-1; 7 bases agree with TRBD2. V was pared by 1 base and J by 5 bases, with 8 bases of the junction left unmatched. The CDR3 is made up of 15 amino acids. Per germline, CDR1 SGHRS and CDR2 YFSETQ. The CDR3 loop is CASSLRGGSGETQYF. Here the CDR3 DNA reads TGCGCCAGCAGCTTGCGGGGAGGGTCTGGGGAGACCCAGTACTTC.

This chain connects TRBV13 to TRBJ2-7; no definite D call. In germline, CDR1 is PRHDT, CDR2 FYEKMQ (reference sequence). The CDR3 runs to 15 residues. V was pared by 2 bases and J by 5 bases, with 16 bases between. The CDR3 DNA is TGTGCCAGCAGCTTACGGGCCCAGTTTGGGAACGAGCAGTACTTC. It yields the protein CASSLRAQFGNEQYF.

This clonotype was recorded at least ten times. The V call is TRBV27, the J call TRBJ2-7; D possibly uses TRBD1 or TRBD2 (5 bases each). Germline V CDR1 and CDR2: MNHEY, SMNVEV (reference sequence). The V and J ends lost 8 bases and 7 bases respectively, with 15 bases between them. The CDR3 spans 12 residues. The CDR3 protein is CASRDLRGEQYF. The CDR3 DNA is TGTGCCAGCCGGGACCTCCGGGGTGAGCAGTACTTC.

The chain's CDR3 is CASTNDRTTGNTEAFF. The CDR3 nucleotides read TGTGCCAGCACGAACGACAGGACGACAGGGAACACTGAAGCTTTCTTT. This chain uses TRBV12-3 or TRBV12-4 with TRBJ1-1; possible D gene TRBD1, 6 bases. This CDR3 is 16 amino acids long. V lost 7 bases and J lost 1, with 19 bases in between.

This clonotype was seen more than once but under ten times. The chain couples TRBV4-2 to TRBJ2-2, with TRBD2 matching 8 bases. After removal of 4 bases from V and 3 bases from J, the junction contained 13 bases not matched to a gene. The CDR3 extends over 18 amino acids. CDR1 and CDR2 (germline): LGHNA, YNFKEQ. The CDR3 nucleotides are TGTGCCAGCAGCCCAGCCAAAAAAGCGGGGGCGGACACCGGGGAGCTGTTTTTT. It encodes CASSPAKKAGADTGELFF.

There are a few counts of this clonotype. This chain connects TRBV5-1 to TRBJ2-2; D unclear. Germline V gene data show CDR1 as SGHRS and CDR2 as YFSETQ. Deletions cut 1 base from V and 5 bases from J, with 15 bases between. The CDR3 is 16 residues long. The CDR3 DNA is TGCGCCAGCAGCTTGAATAGGGCGGCACGGACCGGGGAGCTGTTTTTT. Residues: CASSLNRAARTGELFF.

This clonotype came up a few times. The rearrangement links TRBV7-8 to TRBJ2-1; 7 bases align to TRBD2. The CDR3 length is 19 residues. J lost 1 base, V lost 3 bases, and 15 bases had no gene match. CDR1 and CDR2 from the germline V gene are SGHVS and FQNEAQ. The DNA for the CDR3 is TGTGCCAGCAGCTTCCCGCTCAGAATTGGGGAGGGGTCCTACAATGAGCAGTTCTTC. This sequence encodes CASSFPLRIGEGSYNEQFF.

The chain has TRBV29-1 and TRBJ2-7; a weak D match, TRBD2 (5 bases). This CDR3 region has 11 residues. V was trimmed by 7 bases and J by 5 bases, leaving 12 bases between them. Germline V gene sequence: CDR1 SQVTM, CDR2 ANQGSEA. The CDR3 DNA follows: TGCAGCGCCCAAAGAGGGCACGAGCAGTACTTC. Translating gives CSAQRGHEQYF.